This TCR beta chain was identified during a study of blood T cell repertoires in COVID-19. Study context: Donors in the United States, Italy and Spain gave samples during acute or convalescent COVID-19. T cells, B-cell-depleted T cells, or PBMCs provided the cDNA or gDNA that served as material.

The authors' processing: Researchers report that nucleated cell counts were estimated from reference gene primer amplification. The table came from immunoSEQ multiplex PCR; TCRdb's copy has only in-frame clones and leaves some out. V, J and clone size reflect that table, while D and trimming were determined from the DNA. The sample lists roughly 110,000 clones, 70% to 85% occurring once. Trimming took 0 bases from V and 6 from J, leaving 13 bases between them. Germline assignment: CDR1 SGHRS and CDR2 YFSETQ. The CDR3 is 15 residues long. The chain uses TRBV5-1 and TRBJ1-3, with D unclear. This receptor was taken from a woman aged 55-70 years with acute or convalescent COVID-19. The sequenced sample consisted of peripheral blood. CDR3 sequence: CASSLAGRKENTIYF. CDR3 DNA sequence: TGCGCCAGCAGCTTGGCGGGGAGAAAGGAAAACACCATATATTTT.